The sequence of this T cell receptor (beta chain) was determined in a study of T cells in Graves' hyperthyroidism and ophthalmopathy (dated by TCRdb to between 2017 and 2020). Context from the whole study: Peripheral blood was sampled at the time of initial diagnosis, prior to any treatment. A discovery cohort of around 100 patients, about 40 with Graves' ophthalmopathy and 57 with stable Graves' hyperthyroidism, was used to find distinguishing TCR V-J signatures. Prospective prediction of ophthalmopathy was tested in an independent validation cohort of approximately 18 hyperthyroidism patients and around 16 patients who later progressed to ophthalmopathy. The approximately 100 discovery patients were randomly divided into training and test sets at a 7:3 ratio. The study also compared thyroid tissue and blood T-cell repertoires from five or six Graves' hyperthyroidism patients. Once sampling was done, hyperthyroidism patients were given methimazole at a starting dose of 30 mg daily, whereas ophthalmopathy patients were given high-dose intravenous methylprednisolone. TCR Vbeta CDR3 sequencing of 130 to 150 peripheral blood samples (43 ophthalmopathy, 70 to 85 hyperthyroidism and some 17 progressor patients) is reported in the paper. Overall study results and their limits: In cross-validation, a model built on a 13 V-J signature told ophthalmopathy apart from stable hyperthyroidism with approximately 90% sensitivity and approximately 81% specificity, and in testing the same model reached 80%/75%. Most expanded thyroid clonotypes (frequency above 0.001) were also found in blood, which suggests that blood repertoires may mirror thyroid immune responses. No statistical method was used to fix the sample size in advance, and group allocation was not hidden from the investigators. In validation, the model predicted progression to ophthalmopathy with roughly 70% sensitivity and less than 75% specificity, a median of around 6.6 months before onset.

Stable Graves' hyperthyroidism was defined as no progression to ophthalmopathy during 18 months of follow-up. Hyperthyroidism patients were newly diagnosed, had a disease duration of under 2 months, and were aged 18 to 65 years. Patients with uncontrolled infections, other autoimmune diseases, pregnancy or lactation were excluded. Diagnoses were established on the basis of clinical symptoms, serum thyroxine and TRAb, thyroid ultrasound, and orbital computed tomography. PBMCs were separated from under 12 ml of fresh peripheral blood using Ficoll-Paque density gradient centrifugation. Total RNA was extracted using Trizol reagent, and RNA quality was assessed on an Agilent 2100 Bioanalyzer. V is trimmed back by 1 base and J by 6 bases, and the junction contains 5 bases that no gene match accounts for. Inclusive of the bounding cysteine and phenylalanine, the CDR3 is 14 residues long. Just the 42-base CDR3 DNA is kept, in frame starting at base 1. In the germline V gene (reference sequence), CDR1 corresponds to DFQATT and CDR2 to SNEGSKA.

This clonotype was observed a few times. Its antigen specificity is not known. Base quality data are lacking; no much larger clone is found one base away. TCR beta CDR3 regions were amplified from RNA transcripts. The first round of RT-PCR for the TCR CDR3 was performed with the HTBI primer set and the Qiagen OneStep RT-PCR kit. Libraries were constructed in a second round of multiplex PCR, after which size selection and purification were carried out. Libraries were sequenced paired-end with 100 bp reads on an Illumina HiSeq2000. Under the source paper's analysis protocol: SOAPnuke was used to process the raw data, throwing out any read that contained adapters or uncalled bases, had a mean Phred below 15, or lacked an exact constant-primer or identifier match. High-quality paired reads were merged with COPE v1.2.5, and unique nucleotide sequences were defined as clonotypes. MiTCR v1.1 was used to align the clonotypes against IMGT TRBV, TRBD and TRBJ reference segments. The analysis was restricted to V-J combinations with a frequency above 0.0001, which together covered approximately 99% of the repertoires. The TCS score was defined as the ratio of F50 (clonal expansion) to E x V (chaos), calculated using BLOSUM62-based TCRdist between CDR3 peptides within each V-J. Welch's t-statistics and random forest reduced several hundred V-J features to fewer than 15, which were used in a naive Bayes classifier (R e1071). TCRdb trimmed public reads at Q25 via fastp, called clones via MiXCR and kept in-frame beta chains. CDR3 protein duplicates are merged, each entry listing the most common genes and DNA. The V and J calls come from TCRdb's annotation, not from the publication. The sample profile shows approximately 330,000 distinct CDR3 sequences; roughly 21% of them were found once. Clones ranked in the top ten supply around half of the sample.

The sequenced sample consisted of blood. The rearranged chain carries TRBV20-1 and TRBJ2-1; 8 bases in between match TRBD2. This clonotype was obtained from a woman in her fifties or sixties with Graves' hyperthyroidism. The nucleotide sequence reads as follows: TGCAGTGCTAGAGTCGGGACTAGGCCCAATGAGCAGTTCTTC. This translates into CSARVGTRPNEQFF.